What follows are 18 T cell receptor beta chains derived from one specimen sequenced in a study of cytomegalovirus exposure and HLA in healthy donors (TCRdb year 2017). The library was obtained by the immunoSEQ multiplex PCR assay. For the multiplex PCR, a mixture combining 60 forward primers for TCR Vbeta segments and 13 reverse primers for TCR Jbeta segments was used. This is the immuneACCESS table as TCRdb keeps it, with only in-frame sequences that have V and J called. A part of the clones is gone; compared with another copy, unresolved V genes explain less than half, and the rest is unexplained. For this sample the table gives about 140,000 clones, of which more than 70% were detected only once. The ten largest clones represent over 3% of the sample. The source material was PBMCs. The receptors were sampled from a man aged 40-55 years in good health and CMV-seronegative.

The V gene is TRBV7-7, the J gene TRBJ2-3, with 8 bases lining up with TRBD1. Losses at the gene ends were 5 bases for V and 0 bases for J; bases not matched to a gene: 10. CDR1 and CDR2 from the germline V gene are SSHAT and FNYEAQ (reference sequence). The CDR3 covers 17 residues. This chain's CDR3 is CASSPGTGRSSTDTQYF. DNA for the CDR3: TGTGCCAGCAGCCCAGGGACAGGCAGATCTAGCACAGATACGCAGTATTTT.

The chain uses TRBV7-3 and TRBJ2-1; the D is unclear. The germline gives CDR1 SGHTA, CDR2 FQGTGA. The length of the CDR3 is 14 residues. V lost 1 base and J lost 3, with 7 bases in between. The CDR3 is CASSLIPGYNEQFF. The CDR3 DNA sequence: TGTGCCAGCAGCTTAATCCCAGGCTACAATGAGCAGTTCTTC.

This clone came up a few times. The J gene is TRBJ2-3, the V gene TRBV19; TRBD2 aligns across 8 bases. Trimming at V came to 5 bases and at J to 2 bases, leaving 3 bases not matched to a gene. Germline CDR1 and CDR2: LNHDA and SQIVND (reference sequence). The CDR3 loop spans 14 amino acids. The CDR3 coding sequence is TGTGCCAGTAGTCGGGGGGGGTTCACAGATACGCAGTATTTT. It encodes CASSRGGFTDTQYF.

The chain employs TRBV18 and TRBJ1-2; 8 bases fit TRBD1. Germline V gene sequence: CDR1 KGHSH, CDR2 LQKENI. CDR3 size: 13 residues. V lost 3 bases, J lost 7 bases, and 4 bases stayed unmatched. Here the CDR3 DNA reads TGTGCCAGCTCACCCGGACAGGGCGGTGGCTACACCTTC. As protein: CASSPGQGGGYTF.

The chain couples TRBV5-1 to TRBJ2-3; possible D gene TRBD2, 5 bases. Germline loops: CDR1 SGHRS, CDR2 YFSETQ. The length of the CDR3 is 15 residues. Trimming pared 4 bases from V and 2 bases from J, leaving 14 bases between. CDR3 sequence reads: CASSREGYNTDTQYF. DNA for the CDR3: TGCGCCAGCAGCCGCGAGGGCTATAACACAGATACGCAGTATTTT.

The V gene is TRBV6-6, the J gene TRBJ1-5; TRBD1 matches at 7 bases. The V and J ends lost 6 bases and 7 bases, in that order; junction bases with no gene match: 6. CDR3 length: 13 amino acids. From germline, CDR1 is MNHNY and CDR2 SVGAGI (reference sequence). In DNA form, the CDR3 reads TGTGCCAGCAGCCCTACAGGGGCCCAGCCCCAGCATTTT. It yields the protein CASSPTGAQPQHF.

The chain couples TRBV7-3 to TRBJ1-2; D possibly corresponds to TRBD1 (6 bases). CDR1 and CDR2 (germline): SGHTA, FQGTGA. The V end was cut by 5 bases, the J end by 2 bases, with 9 bases between. The length of the CDR3 is 13 residues. DNA of the CDR3: TGTGCCAGCAGCGGCACAGGGAACTATGGCTACACCTTC. Its protein is CASSGTGNYGYTF.

The chain carries TRBV2 and TRBJ1-4, with D uncertain. The CDR3 runs to 17 residues. Trimming removed 4 bases from V and 5 bases from J, with 20 bases in between. Germline-derived CDR1 and CDR2 are SNHLY and FYNNEI. CDR3 sequence reads: CASSAQALDVQNEKLFF. The CDR3 region has the DNA TGTGCCAGCAGTGCCCAGGCTTTGGATGTGCAGAATGAAAAACTGTTTTTT.

The gene calls are TRBV11-3 and TRBJ2-1, with TRBD2 matching over 8 bases. With 8 bases clipped from V and 4 bases from J, the junction kept 7 bases outside the gene matches. Per the germline V gene, CDR1 is SGHNT and CDR2 is YENEEA. The CDR3 runs 14 residues. CDR3 in amino acids: CASSGGQGYNEQFF. The CDR3 nucleotides read TGTGCCAGCTCGGGAGGGCAGGGGTACAATGAGCAGTTCTTC. The full variable domain, its missing parts supplied by reference TRBV11-3 and TRBJ2-1, is EAGVVQSPRYKIIEKKQPVAFWCNPISGHNTLYWYLQNLGQGPELLIRYENEEAVDDSQLPKDRFSAERLKGVDSTLKIQPAELGDSAVYLCASSGGQGYNEQFFGPGTRLTVL.

This clone has just a few counts. The V gene is TRBV10-3, the J gene TRBJ2-1, with 10 bases fitting TRBD1. This CDR3 region has 15 residues. After removal of 6 bases from V and 7 bases from J, the junction contained 9 bases not matched to a gene. Germline V gene data show CDR1 as ENHRY and CDR2 as SYGVKD. CDR3 bases: TGTGCCATCAGGGGGGACAGGGGTAACTTTAATGAGCAGTTCTTC. Its translation is CAIRGDRGNFNEQFF.

The table lists this clone with a count of one. The chain has TRBV25-1 and TRBJ1-2; D is ambiguous. The CDR3 runs 17 residues. From germline, CDR1 is MGHDK and CDR2 SYGVNS. Trimming left V 4 bases short and J 4 bases short, with 22 bases between. CDR3 sequence: CASSGAGYAVSSYGYTF. CDR3 coding DNA: TGTGCCAGCAGTGGCGCGGGATATGCAGTCAGTAGCTATGGCTACACCTTC.

The chain employs TRBV30 and TRBJ1-5; TRBD1 matches 8 bases. The CDR3 loop spans 12 amino acids. Unmatched junction bases numbered 4, after V lost 5 bases and J lost 7 bases. CDR1 and CDR2 from the germline V gene are GTSNPN and SVGIG (reference sequence). Here the CDR3 DNA reads TGTGCCTGGGACAGGGGTGGACAGCCCCAGCATTTT. Encoded protein: CAWDRGGQPQHF.

The chain is built from TRBV15 and TRBJ1-4; 8 bases are a match to TRBD1. Germline trimming cut 1 base from V and 0 bases from J; bases unmatched to any gene: 1. In germline, CDR1 is LNHNV, CDR2 YYDKDF (reference sequence). CDR3 length equals 16 residues. The CDR3 coding sequence is TGTGCCACCAGCAGAGTCAGGGGGCCAACTAATGAAAAACTGTTTTTT. Translation: CATSRVRGPTNEKLFF.

This chain connects TRBV5-1 to TRBJ2-1, with 8 bases matching TRBD2. Trimming cost V 4 bases and J 2 bases; bases outside gene matches: 2. Germline V gene sequence: CDR1 SGHRS, CDR2 YFSETQ. The CDR3 spans 14 residues. CDR3 sequence (DNA): TGCGCCAGCAGCCCCGGGGGGGCCTACAATGAGCAGTTCTTC. Residues: CASSPGGAYNEQFF.

The V gene is TRBV5-1, the J gene TRBJ2-4; possible D gene TRBD1, 7 bases. The CDR3 loop spans 15 amino acids. Germline V CDR1 and CDR2: SGHRS, YFSETQ. V was shortened by 4 bases and J by 6 bases, with 17 bases between the two germline ends. In nucleotides, the CDR3 is TGCGCCAGCAGCCCGGGGGACAGAGATTCAAACATTCAGTACTTC. This codes for CASSPGDRDSNIQYF.

The V gene is TRBV11-3, the J gene TRBJ2-3, with TRBD2 matching over 7 bases. The CDR3 covers 14 residues. V lost 4 bases, J lost 1 base, and 2 bases stayed unmatched. Germline assignment: CDR1 SGHNT and CDR2 YENEEA. The CDR3 DNA is TGTGCCAGCAGCTCTGGGAGGGGCACAGATACGCAGTATTTT. Translated: CASSSGRGTDTQYF.

The chain joins TRBV27 to TRBJ1-4; 8 bases align to TRBD1. CDR3 length equals 16 residues. Per germline, CDR1 MNHEY and CDR2 SMNVEV (reference sequence). V trimming: 3 bases; J trimming: 3 bases; junction bases outside the gene matches: 6. The CDR3 DNA follows: TGTGCCAGCAGTTTCTCTCTGGGACAGGCTAATGAAAAACTGTTTTTT. Amino acids: CASSFSLGQANEKLFF.

Here the CDR3 DNA reads TGTGCCAGCAGCACACAGGTGACCATAGATCAGCCCCAGCATTTT. It specifies CASSTQVTIDQPQHF. V is TRBV7-2 and J is TRBJ1-5, with D perhaps matching TRBD1 (5 bases). The CDR3 consists of 15 residues. From germline, CDR1 is SGHTA and CDR2 FQGNSA. Trimming took 5 bases from V and 5 from J, leaving 16 bases between them.